This T cell receptor (beta chain) is drawn from a study of siplizumab effects on memory and regulatory T cells. Study findings and constraints: Reactions containing siplizumab showed mappable alloreactive CD4+ clones averaging roughly 70% Treg-derived, versus around 26% in controls. Significantly reduced by siplizumab was the cumulative frequency of alloreactive sequences, namely those traceable to unstimulated CD4+ memory cells. Alloreactive clones mapping to unstimulated subsets formed only a minor fraction.

A word on this clone: Its target is not known.

Clones were read by immunoSEQ multiplex PCR, and TCRdb kept only the in-frame ones, dropping some. Of more than 90,000 clones in the sample, around 94% are singletons; the top ten hold 1% to 1.5%. Looked up from germline, CDR1 is GTSNPN and CDR2 is SVGIG (reference sequence). The V gene lost 4 bases and the J gene lost 3 bases, with 12 bases spanning the gap. The CDR3 is 13 amino acids. The sequence was collected from a human donor in good health. Sequences were obtained from non-Treg CD4+ T cells sorted from blood. This chain connects TRBV30 to TRBJ1-1, with D perhaps matching TRBD1 (5 bases). CDR3 bases: TGTGCCTGGACCCTACGAGGGGACACTGAAGCTTTCTTT. The encoded protein is CAWTLRGDTEAFF.